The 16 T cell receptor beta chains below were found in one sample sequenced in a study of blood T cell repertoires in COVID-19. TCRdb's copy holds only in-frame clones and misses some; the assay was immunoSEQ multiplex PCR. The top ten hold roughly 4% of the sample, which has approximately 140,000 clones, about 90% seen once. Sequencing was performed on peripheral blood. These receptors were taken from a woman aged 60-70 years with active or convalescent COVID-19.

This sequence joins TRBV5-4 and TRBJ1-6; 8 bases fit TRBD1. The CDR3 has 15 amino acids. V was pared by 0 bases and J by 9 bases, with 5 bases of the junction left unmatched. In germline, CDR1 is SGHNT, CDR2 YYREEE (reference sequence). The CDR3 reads CASSLVGQGGSPLHF. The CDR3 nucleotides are TGTGCCAGCAGCTTGGTAGGACAGGGAGGTTCACCCCTCCACTTT.

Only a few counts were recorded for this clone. Here the CDR3 reads CASRWRNTEAFF. In DNA form, the CDR3 reads TGTGCCAGCAGATGGAGAAACACTGAAGCTTTCTTT. The chain is built from TRBV13 and TRBJ1-1; the D is unclear. Germline V gives CDR1 PRHDT, CDR2 FYEKMQ (reference sequence). This CDR3 region has 12 residues. Trimming cost V 6 bases and J 2 bases, with 7 bases left between them.

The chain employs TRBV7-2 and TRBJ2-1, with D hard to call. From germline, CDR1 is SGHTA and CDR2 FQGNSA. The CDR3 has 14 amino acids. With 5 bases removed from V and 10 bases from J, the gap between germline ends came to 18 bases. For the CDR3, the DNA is TGTGCCAGCAGCCCCCCCCATACAGTCGGAGAGCAGTTCTTC. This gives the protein CASSPPHTVGEQFF.

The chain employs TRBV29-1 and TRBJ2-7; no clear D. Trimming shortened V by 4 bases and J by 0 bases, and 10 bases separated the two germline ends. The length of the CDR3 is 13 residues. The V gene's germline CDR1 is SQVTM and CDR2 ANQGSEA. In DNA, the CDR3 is TGCAGCGTTGTCGCCAGTCACTCCTACGAGCAGTACTTC. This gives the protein CSVVASHSYEQYF.

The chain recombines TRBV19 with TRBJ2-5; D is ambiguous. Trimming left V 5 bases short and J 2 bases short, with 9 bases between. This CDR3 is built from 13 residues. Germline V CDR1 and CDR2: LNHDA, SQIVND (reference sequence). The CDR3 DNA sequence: TGTGCCAGTAGTCGCGCGGAGCAAGAGACCCAGTACTTC. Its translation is CASSRAEQETQYF.

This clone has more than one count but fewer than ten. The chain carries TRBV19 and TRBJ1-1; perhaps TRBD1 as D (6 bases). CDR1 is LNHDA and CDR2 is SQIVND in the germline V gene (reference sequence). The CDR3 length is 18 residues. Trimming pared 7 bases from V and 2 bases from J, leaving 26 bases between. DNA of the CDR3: TGTGCCAGTACCAGAAGAGTAGCGGGGGCCTTCTCCAACACTGAAGCTTTCTTT. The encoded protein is CASTRRVAGAFSNTEAFF.

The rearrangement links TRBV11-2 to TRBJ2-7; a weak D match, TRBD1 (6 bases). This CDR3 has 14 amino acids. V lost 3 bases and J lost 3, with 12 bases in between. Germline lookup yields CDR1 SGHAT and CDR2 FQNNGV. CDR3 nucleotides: TGTGCCAGCAGCTTCGGACAGAAAGACTACGAGCAGTACTTC. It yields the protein CASSFGQKDYEQYF.

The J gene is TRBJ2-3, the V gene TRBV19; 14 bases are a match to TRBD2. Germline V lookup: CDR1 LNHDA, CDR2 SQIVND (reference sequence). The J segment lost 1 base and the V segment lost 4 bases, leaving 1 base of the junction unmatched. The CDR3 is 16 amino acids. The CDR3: CASSTGLAGGTDTQYF. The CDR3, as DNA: TGTGCCAGTAGTACGGGACTAGCGGGGGGCACAGATACGCAGTATTTT.

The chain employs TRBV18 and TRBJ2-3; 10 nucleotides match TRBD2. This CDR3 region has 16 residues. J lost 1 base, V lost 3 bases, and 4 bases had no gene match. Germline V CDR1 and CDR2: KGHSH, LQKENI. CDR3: CASSPSSGGRTDTQYF. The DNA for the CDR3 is TGTGCCAGCTCACCTTCTAGCGGGGGCCGCACAGATACGCAGTATTTT.

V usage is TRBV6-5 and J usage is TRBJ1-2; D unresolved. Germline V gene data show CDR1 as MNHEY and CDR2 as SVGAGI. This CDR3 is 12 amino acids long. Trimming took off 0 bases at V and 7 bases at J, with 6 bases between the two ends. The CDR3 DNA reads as TGTGCCAGCAGTTACTCGTCGGGTGGCTACACCTTC. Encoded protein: CASSYSSGGYTF.

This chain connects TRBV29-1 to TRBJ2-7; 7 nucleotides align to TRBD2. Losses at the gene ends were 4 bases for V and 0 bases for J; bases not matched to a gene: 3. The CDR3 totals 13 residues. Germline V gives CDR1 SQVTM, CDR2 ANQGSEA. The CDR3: CSVAGTNSYEQYF. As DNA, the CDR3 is TGCAGCGTTGCAGGGACTAACTCCTACGAGCAGTACTTC.

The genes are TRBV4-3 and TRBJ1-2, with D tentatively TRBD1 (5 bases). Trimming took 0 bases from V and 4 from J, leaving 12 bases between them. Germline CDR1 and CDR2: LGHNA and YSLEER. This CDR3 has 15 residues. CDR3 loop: CASSQDGGGTYGYTF. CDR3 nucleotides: TGCGCCAGCAGCCAAGATGGTGGCGGGACCTATGGCTACACCTTC.

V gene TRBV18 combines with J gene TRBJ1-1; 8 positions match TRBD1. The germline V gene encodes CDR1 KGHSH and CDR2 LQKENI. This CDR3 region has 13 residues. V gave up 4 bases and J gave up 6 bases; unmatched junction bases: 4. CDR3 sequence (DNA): TGTGCCAGCTCACTCGAACAGGGGGCTGAAGCTTTCTTT. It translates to CASSLEQGAEAFF.

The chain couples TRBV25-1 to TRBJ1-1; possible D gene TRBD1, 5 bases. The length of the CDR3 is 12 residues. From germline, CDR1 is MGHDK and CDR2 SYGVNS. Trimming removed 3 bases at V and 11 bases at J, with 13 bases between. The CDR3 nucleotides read TGTGCCAGCAGTGAGCCCGACAGAAGGGCTTTCTTT. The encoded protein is CASSEPDRRAFF.

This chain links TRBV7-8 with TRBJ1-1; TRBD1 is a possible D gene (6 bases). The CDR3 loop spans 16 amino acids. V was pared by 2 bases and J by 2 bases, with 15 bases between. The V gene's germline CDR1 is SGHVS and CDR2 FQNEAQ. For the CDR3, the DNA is TGTGCCAGCAGCTTATACGTGGGGGGGGCTAACACTGAAGCTTTCTTT. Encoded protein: CASSLYVGGANTEAFF.

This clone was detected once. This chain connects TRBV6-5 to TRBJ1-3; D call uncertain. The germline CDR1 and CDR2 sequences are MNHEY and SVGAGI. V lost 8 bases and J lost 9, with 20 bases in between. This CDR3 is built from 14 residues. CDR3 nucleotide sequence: TGTGCCAGCGGACCCGGGAGGCAGGCAAGCACCATATATTTT. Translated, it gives CASGPGRQASTIYF.